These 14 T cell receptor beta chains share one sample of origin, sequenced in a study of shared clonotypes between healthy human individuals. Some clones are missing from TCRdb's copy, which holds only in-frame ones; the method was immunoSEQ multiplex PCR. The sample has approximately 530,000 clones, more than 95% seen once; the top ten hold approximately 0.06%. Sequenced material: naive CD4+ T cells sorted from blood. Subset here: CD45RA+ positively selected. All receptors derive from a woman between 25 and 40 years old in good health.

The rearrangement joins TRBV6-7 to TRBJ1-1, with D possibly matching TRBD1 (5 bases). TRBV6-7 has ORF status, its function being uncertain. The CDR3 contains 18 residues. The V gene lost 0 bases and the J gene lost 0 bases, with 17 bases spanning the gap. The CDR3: CASSYSKAGMQVNTEAFF. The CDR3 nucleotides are TGTGCCAGCAGTTACTCGAAGGCAGGGATGCAGGTGAACACTGAAGCTTTCTTT.

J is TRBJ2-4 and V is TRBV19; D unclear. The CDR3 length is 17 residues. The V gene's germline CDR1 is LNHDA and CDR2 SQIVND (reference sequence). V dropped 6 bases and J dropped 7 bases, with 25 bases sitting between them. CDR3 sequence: CASSQTPQIPIRNIQYF. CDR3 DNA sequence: TGTGCCAGTAGCCAAACCCCCCAAATCCCAATCCGGAACATTCAGTACTTC. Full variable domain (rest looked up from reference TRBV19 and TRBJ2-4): DGGITQSPKYLFRKEGQNVTLSCEQNLNHDAMYWYRQDPGQGLRLIYYSQIVNDFQKGDIAEGYSVSREKKESFPLTVTSAQKNPTAFYLCASSQTPQIPIRNIQYFGAGTRLSVL.

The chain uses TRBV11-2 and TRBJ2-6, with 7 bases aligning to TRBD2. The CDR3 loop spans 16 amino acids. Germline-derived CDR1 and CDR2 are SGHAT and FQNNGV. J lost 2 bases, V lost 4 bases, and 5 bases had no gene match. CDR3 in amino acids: CASSSLAGAGANVLTF. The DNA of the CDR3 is TGTGCCAGCAGCTCCCTGGCGGGGGCTGGGGCCAACGTCCTGACTTTC.

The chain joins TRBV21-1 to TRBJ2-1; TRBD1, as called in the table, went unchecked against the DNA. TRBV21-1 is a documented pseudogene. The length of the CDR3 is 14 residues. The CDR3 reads CASSNCDRGHEQFF. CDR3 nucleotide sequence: TGTGCCAGCAGCAATTGCGACAGGGGGCATGAGCAGTTCTTC.

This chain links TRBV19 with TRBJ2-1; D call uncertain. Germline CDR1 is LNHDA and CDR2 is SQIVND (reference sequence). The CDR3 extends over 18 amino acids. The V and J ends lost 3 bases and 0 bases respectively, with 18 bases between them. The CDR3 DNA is TGTGCCAGTAGTATTAGAGTGCGCACCTCGAGCTCCTACAATGAGCAGTTCTTC. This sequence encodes CASSIRVRTSSSYNEQFF. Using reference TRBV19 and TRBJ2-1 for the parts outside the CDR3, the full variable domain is DGGITQSPKYLFRKEGQNVTLSCEQNLNHDAMYWYRQDPGQGLRLIYYSQIVNDFQKGDIAEGYSVSREKKESFPLTVTSAQKNPTAFYLCASSIRVRTSSSYNEQFFGPGTRLTVL.

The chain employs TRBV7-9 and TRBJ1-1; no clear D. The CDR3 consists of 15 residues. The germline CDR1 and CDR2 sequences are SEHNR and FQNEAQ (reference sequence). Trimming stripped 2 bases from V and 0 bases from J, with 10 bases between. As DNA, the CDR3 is TGTGCCAGCAGCTTAAAGGGTGGATTGAACACTGAAGCTTTCTTT. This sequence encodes CASSLKGGLNTEAFF. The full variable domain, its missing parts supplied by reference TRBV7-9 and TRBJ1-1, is DTGVSQNPRHKITKRGQNVTFRCDPISEHNRLYWYRQTLGQGPEFLTYFQNEAQLEKSRLLSDRFSAERPKGSFSTLEIQRTEQGDSAMYLCASSLKGGLNTEAFFGQGTRLTVV.

This chain's CDR3 is CASSGARGSSYNEQFF. In DNA, the CDR3 is TGTGCCAGCAGCGGGGCTAGGGGGAGCTCCTACAATGAGCAGTTCTTC. V is TRBV9 and J is TRBJ2-1; D may be TRBD1 (6 bases). With 3 bases removed from V and 0 bases from J, the gap between germline ends came to 13 bases. Germline V gene data show CDR1 as SGDLS and CDR2 as YYNGEE. This CDR3 has 16 amino acids.

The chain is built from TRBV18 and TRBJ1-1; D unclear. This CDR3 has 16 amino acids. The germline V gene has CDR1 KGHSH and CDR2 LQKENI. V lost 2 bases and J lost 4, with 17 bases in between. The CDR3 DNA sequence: TGTGCCAGCTCACCATTACTCCGGGTGATGGGCACTGAAGCTTTCTTT. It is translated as CASSPLLRVMGTEAFF. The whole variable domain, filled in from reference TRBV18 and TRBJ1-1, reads NAGVMQNPRHLVRRRGQEARLRCSPMKGHSHVYWYRQLPEEGLKFMVYLQKENIIDESGMPKERFSAEFPKEGPSILRIQQVVRGDSAAYFCASSPLLRVMGTEAFFGQGTRLTVV.

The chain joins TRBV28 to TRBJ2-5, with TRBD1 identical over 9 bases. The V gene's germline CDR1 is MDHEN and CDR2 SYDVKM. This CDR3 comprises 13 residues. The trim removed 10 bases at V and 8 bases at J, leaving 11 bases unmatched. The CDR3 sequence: CAIDTGGARTQYF. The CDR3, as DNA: TGTGCCATCGATACAGGGGGCGCGCGAACCCAGTACTTC.

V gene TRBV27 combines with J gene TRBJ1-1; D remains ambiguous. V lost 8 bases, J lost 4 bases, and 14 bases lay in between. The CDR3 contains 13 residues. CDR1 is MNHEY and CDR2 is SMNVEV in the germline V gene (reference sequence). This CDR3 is CASLPGFGTEAFF. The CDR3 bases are TGTGCCAGCCTCCCGGGGTTTGGCACTGAAGCTTTCTTT.

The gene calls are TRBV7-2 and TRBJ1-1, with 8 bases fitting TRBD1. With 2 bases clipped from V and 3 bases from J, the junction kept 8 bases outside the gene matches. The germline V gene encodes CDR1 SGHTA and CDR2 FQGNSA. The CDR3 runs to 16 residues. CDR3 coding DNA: TGTGCCAGCAGCTTAAACAGGGGGACCGTGGACACTGAAGCTTTCTTT. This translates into CASSLNRGTVDTEAFF.

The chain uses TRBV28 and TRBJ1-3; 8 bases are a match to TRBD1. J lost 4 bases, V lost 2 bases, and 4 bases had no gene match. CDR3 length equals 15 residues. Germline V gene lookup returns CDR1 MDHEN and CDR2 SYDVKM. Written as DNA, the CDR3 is TGTGCCAGCAGTTTACAGGGGGCGCGAGGAAACACCATATATTTT. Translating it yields CASSLQGARGNTIYF.

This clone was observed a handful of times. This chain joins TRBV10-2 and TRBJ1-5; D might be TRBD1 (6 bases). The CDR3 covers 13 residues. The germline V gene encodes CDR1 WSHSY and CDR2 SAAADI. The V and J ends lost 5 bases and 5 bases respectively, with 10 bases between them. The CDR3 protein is CASSWTDDQPQHF. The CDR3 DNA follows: TGCGCCAGCAGTTGGACAGACGATCAGCCCCAGCATTTT.

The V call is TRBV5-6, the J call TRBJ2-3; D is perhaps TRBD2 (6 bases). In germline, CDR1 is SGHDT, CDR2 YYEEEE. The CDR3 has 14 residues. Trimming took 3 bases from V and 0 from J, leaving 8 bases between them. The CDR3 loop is CASSSGTSTDTQYF. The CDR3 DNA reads TGTGCCAGCAGCTCTGGGACTAGCACAGATACGCAGTATTTT.